Listed below are T cell receptor beta chains from one sample, sequenced in a study of T cell repertoires in cytomegalovirus infection. For these receptors, no antigen is known. TCRdb recomputed calls from the reads with MiXCR, one row per CDR3 protein. The table has hundreds of thousands of distinct CDR3 sequences, around 30% seen once. The material was cultured PBMCs, obtained from culture after CMV antigen stimulation. All receptors derive from a human donor in good health (CMV status not recorded). Some clones in this sample may be carry-over from other donors' samples. Each CDR3 is given with its conserved first and last residue. Each record gives: D gene, clone size, V gene, J gene, CDR3 protein, CDR3 DNA. The D gene is left open where the match is weak. The size entry is marked missing in some rows and otherwise reads once, few, many or a size class.

>-|few|TRBV6-1|TRBJ1-1
CASWEQGRNTEAFF
TGTGCCAGCTGGGAACAGGGACGTAACACTGAAGCTTTCTTT
>-|-|TRBV7-6|TRBJ1-1
CASSSTAPVNTEAFF
TGTGCCAGCAGCTCTACTGCTCCCGTGAACACTGAAGCTTTCTTT
>-|few|TRBV2|TRBJ2-3
CASRGGRRSTDTQYF
TGTGCCAGCCGTGGGGGACGAAGAAGCACAGATACGCAGTATTTT
>TRBD2|few|TRBV7-7|TRBJ2-3
CASSLPPTSGNTDTQYF
TGTGCCAGCAGCTTACCTCCGACTAGCGGGAACACAGATACGCAGTATTTT
>TRBD1|-|TRBV5-1|TRBJ1-5
CASSLGQENQPQHF
TGCGCCAGCAGCCTCGGACAGGAAAATCAGCCCCAGCATTTT
>-|many|TRBV19|TRBJ2-3
CASSIGPYTDTQYF
TGTGCCAGTAGTATAGGGCCTTACACAGATACGCAGTATTTT
>-|few|TRBV12-3/TRBV12-4|TRBJ1-5
CASSLKVMGKSNQPQHF
TGTGCCAGCAGTTTAAAGGTAATGGGGAAGAGCAATCAGCCCCAGCATTTT
>-|-|TRBV11-2|TRBJ2-7
CASSSRGWNEQYF
TGTGCCAGCAGCTCTAGAGGCTGGAACGAGCAGTACTTC
>TRBD1|-|TRBV27|TRBJ1-5
CASRRRGLSNQPQHF
TGTGCCAGCAGACGGAGGGGGCTAAGCAATCAGCCCCAGCATTTT
>TRBD2|few|TRBV15|TRBJ2-1
CATSRPPGLASRHEQFF
TGTGCCACCAGCAGACCCCCGGGACTAGCATCTCGGCATGAGCAGTTCTTC
>-|few|TRBV11-2|TRBJ2-3
CASSPQGLSTDTQYF
TGTGCCAGCAGCCCGCAGGGTTTGTCCACAGATACGCAGTATTTT
>-|-|TRBV4-1|TRBJ1-3
CASSQFSPSGNTIYF
TGCGCCAGCAGCCAGTTTTCGCCGTCTGGAAACACCATATATTTT
>-|few|TRBV6-1|TRBJ2-1
CASSRPTRSSYNEQFF
TGTGCCAGCAGTCGCCCGACGAGGAGCTCCTACAATGAGCAGTTCTTC
>TRBD2|-|TRBV7-8|TRBJ2-7
CASSRRGSSGGYEQYF
TGTGCCAGCAGCCGCAGGGGGTCTAGCGGGGGCTACGAGCAGTACTTC
>TRBD2|-|TRBV12-3/TRBV12-4|TRBJ2-3
CATLAGATDTQYF
TGTGCCACCCTAGCGGGGGCCACAGATACGCAGTATTTT
>-|few|TRBV3-1|TRBJ2-5
CASSQRPRETQYF
TGTGCCAGCAGCCAGAGGCCCAGAGAGACCCAGTACTTC
>-|-|TRBV3-1|TRBJ1-5
CASSQGERNQPQHF
TGTGCCAGCAGCCAGGGGGAGCGCAATCAGCCCCAGCATTTT
>TRBD1|few|TRBV28|TRBJ2-1
CASSTTGANEQFF
TGTGCCAGCAGTACGACAGGGGCAAATGAGCAGTTCTTC
>TRBD2|-|TRBV10-3|TRBJ2-5
CTSSGGYQETQYF
TGTACTAGCAGCGGGGGGTACCAAGAGACCCAGTACTTC
>TRBD1|-|TRBV29-1|TRBJ1-1
CSVTGPGGEAFF
TGCAGCGTGACAGGTCCAGGGGGTGAAGCTTTCTTT
>-|-|TRBV27|TRBJ2-7
CASCPYRTGSYEQYF
TGTGCCAGCTGTCCCTATAGGACCGGTTCCTACGAGCAGTACTTC
>-|-|TRBV10-2|TRBJ1-2
CASRAQGETYGYTF
TGCGCCAGCAGAGCACAGGGTGAGACCTATGGCTACACCTTC
>-|-|TRBV15|TRBJ2-7
CATSGSWGSAYEQYF
TGTGCCACCAGCGGCTCGTGGGGAAGTGCCTACGAGCAGTACTTC
>-|many|TRBV7-8|TRBJ2-7
CASSLVRDGAYEQYF
TGTGCCAGCAGCTTAGTGAGGGACGGGGCCTACGAGCAGTACTTC
>TRBD1|once|TRBV6-2/TRBV6-3|TRBJ1-1
CASIMDRGNTEAFF
TGTGCCAGCATCATGGACAGGGGGAACACTGAAGCTTTCTTT
>-|few|TRBV4-3|TRBJ2-3
CASSQAPRAVKVDTQYF
TGCGCCAGCAGCCAAGCCCCCCGTGCGGTAAAGGTGGATACGCAGTATTTT
>-|many|TRBV4-1|TRBJ1-4
CASSPPGGRIATNEKLFF
TGCGCCAGCAGCCCACCGGGAGGCAGAATTGCAACTAATGAAAAACTGTTTTTT
>TRBD2|-|TRBV7-2|TRBJ2-3
CPSSLGYRSPAGDTQYF
TGTCCCAGCAGCCTCGGATATAGAAGCCCAGCGGGGGATACGCAGTATTTT
>-|-|TRBV7-2|TRBJ1-1
CASSLRVNLNTEAFF
TGTGCCAGCAGCTTAAGGGTCAACCTGAACACTGAAGCTTTCTTT
>TRBD1|-|TRBV5-6|TRBJ1-4
CASSLTGDPNEKLFF
TGTGCCAGCAGCCTAACAGGGGATCCTAATGAAAAACTGTTTTTT
>-|-|TRBV29-1|TRBJ2-3
CSVGSGGGYTDTQYF
TGCAGCGTTGGGTCGGGGGGCGGGTACACAGATACGCAGTATTTT
>-|few|TRBV7-8|TRBJ2-7
CASSFSFRPNRRGYEQYF
TGTGCCAGCAGCTTTAGTTTTCGGCCCAATCGGAGAGGCTACGAGCAGTACTTC
>-|-|TRBV15|TRBJ2-2
CATSRDRIFGGELFF
TGTGCCACCAGCAGAGATCGGATCTTCGGCGGGGAGCTGTTTTTT
>TRBD1|few|TRBV7-2|TRBJ2-1
CASSRRQGTYNEQFF
TGTGCCAGCAGCCGACGACAGGGAACCTACAATGAGCAGTTCTTC
>-|-|TRBV6-6|TRBJ2-7
CASGTRRTYEQYF
TGTGCCAGCGGGACCAGGAGAACCTACGAGCAGTACTTC
>-|many|TRBV7-2|TRBJ2-2
CASSTVNTGELFF
TGTGCCAGCAGCACTGTAAACACCGGGGAGCTGTTTTTT
>TRBD2|few|TRBV7-9|TRBJ2-1
CASSPTLAGANEQFF
TGTGCCAGCAGTCCAACCCTAGCGGGGGCGAATGAGCAGTTCTTC
>-|many|TRBV7-2|TRBJ2-1
CASTGTTYNEQFF
TGTGCCTCAACCGGGACCACTTACAATGAGCAGTTCTTC
>-|-|TRBV12-3/TRBV12-4|TRBJ1-1
CASNFEGWGTEAFF
TGTGCCAGCAACTTCGAGGGGTGGGGCACTGAAGCTTTCTTT
>-|few|TRBV6-1|TRBJ2-5
CASSGTGGRAQYF
TGTGCCAGCAGTGGGACAGGTGGGAGGGCCCAGTACTTC
>-|-|TRBV7-9|TRBJ1-5
CASSSWGRADSNQPQHF
TGTGCCAGCAGCTCTTGGGGGAGAGCCGATAGCAATCAGCCCCAGCATTTT
>TRBD2|-|TRBV18|TRBJ2-1
CASSPRASGDNEQFF
TGTGCCAGCTCACCACGGGCTAGCGGCGACAATGAGCAGTTCTTC
>TRBD1|-|TRBV10-3|TRBJ1-1
CAISAGQLNTEAFF
TGTGCCATCAGTGCGGGACAGTTGAACACTGAAGCTTTCTTT
>-|few|TRBV6-5|TRBJ2-6
CASSYAQGANVLTF
TGTGCCAGCAGTTATGCTCAAGGGGCCAACGTCCTGACTTTC
>TRBD1|-|TRBV19|TRBJ1-2
CASSTGDSSYTF
TGTGCCAGTAGTACGGGGGACAGCTCCTACACCTTC
>-|few|TRBV7-6|TRBJ1-2
CASTPRAAMIGYTF
TGTGCCAGCACCCCAAGGGCAGCAATGATTGGCTACACCTTC
>-|few|TRBV6-5|TRBJ1-1
CASSYSPGALTEAFF
TGTGCCAGCAGTTACTCTCCAGGTGCCCTCACTGAAGCTTTCTTT
>-|-|TRBV5-4|TRBJ1-2
CASSLRGGYYGYTF
TGTGCCAGCAGCTTGCGGGGGGGCTACTATGGCTACACCTTC
>-|-|TRBV18|TRBJ2-3
CASSQPGLLTDTQYF
TGTGCCAGCTCACAACCGGGGCTACTCACAGATACGCAGTATTTT
>-|few|TRBV7-8|TRBJ2-7
CASSPNNYRRDSYEQYF
TGTGCCAGCAGCCCGAACAACTATCGGCGGGACTCCTACGAGCAGTACTTC
>-|few|TRBV11-2|TRBJ2-3
CASSSRRPTDTQYF
TGTGCCAGCAGCTCACGACGACCTACAGATACGCAGTATTTT
>-|-|TRBV18|TRBJ1-5
CASSPPGWGFQPQHF
TGTGCCAGCTCACCACCAGGGTGGGGTTTTCAGCCCCAGCATTTT
>-|few|TRBV7-2|TRBJ2-4
CASSQEAHTRTDQYF
TGTGCCAGCAGCCAAGAGGCGCACACCCGTACAGATCAGTACTTC